This T cell receptor (beta chain) came from a study of blood T cell repertoires in COVID-19. Deletions cut 2 bases from V and 0 bases from J, with 10 bases between. This CDR3 is 15 amino acids long. Germline CDR1 MNHEY, CDR2 SVGEGT. Here immunoSEQ multiplex PCR was the method, and the copy in TCRdb shows in-frame clones only, minus some. The data contain approximately 100,000 clones, more than 75% of them singletons. The specimen sequenced was peripheral blood. The receptor was isolated from a human donor in a cohort sampled during active COVID-19. The V gene is TRBV6-2 or TRBV6-3, the J gene TRBJ1-2; weak D call: TRBD1 (5 bases). The CDR3 region has the DNA TGTGCCAGCAGTTACGATGGGGCAGCTAACTATGGCTACACCTTC. Translated: CASSYDGAANYGYTF.